Listed here is a single T cell receptor beta chain. The antigen is not known. The method was immunoSEQ multiplex PCR; TCRdb's version includes in-frame clones alone and lacks a portion of them. The repertoire includes over 100,000 clones, about 91% of them detected once, and approximately 0.29% sits in the top ten. The data stem from a study of T cell repertoires and HLA-DP antigens. Turning to the study itself: CD4+ T cells were cocultured with HeLa cells expressing HLA-DP. The donors, ranging 18-to-29 to 60-to-69 years, included a couple of males and one female.

The CDR3 has 16 amino acids. Sequenced sample: CD4+ T cells from PBMCs. This clonotype was obtained from a woman between 18 and 29 years old in good health and CMV-seronegative. The chain combines TRBV21-1 with TRBJ1-4. TRBV21-1 is a pseudogene segment. Here the CDR3 reads CASSKRSGRDNEKLFF. Here the CDR3 DNA reads TGTGCCAGCAGCAAACGTTCGGGACGGGATAATGAAAAACTGTTTTTT.